This T cell receptor (beta chain) came from a study of T cell changes during pregnancy in multiple sclerosis (dated by TCRdb to about 2019). Looking at the study overall: The study examined how the T cell repertoire changed over the course of pregnancy in women with multiple sclerosis.

Per the germline V gene (reference sequence), MNHEY is the CDR1 and SMNVEV is the CDR2. Measured from the cysteine to the phenylalanine, the CDR3 is 15 residues long. The DNA shown is the 45-base CDR3, in frame from base 1. V loses 5 bases of germline sequence and J loses 4 bases, and the interval between the two ends is 17 bases. Worth noting for this clone: Its antigen is still unknown. Base qualities were left out, and no much larger clone turns up one base away.

Libraries were made using the immunoSEQ multiplex PCR assay. The clones in this table, taken by TCRdb from immuneACCESS, are in-frame only. Not every clone is retained; where verified, under half of the shortfall comes from an unresolved V gene, and the cause of the rest is unknown. The sample table lists 70,000 to 100,000 clones, around 92% of them with a count of one. The ten top clones hold less than 2.5% of the sample. Sequencing was performed on peripheral blood, taken in the third trimester of pregnancy. The chain uses TRBV27 and TRBJ1-1; 5 matching bases give a weak D call of TRBD1. The clonotype originates from a female donor with multiple sclerosis, enrolled in a pregnancy study. CDR3 protein: CASSQMGGTSTEAFF. The nucleotides read TGTGCCAGCAGTCAAATGGGGGGGACGAGCACTGAAGCTTTCTTT.